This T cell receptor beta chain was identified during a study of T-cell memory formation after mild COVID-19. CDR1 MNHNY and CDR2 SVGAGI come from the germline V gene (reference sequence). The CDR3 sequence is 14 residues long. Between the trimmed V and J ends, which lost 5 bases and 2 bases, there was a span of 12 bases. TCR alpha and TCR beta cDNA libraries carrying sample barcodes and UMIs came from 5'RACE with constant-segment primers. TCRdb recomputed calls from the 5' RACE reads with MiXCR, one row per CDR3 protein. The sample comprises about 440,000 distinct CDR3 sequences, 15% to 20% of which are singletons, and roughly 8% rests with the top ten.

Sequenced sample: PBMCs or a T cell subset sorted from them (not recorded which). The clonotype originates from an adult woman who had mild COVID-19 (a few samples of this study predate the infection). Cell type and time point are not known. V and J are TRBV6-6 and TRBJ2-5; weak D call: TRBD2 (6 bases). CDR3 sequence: CASSTFRGQETQYF. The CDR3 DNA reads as TGTGCCAGCAGTACGTTCCGGGGGCAAGAGACCCAGTACTTC.